The sequence of this T cell receptor beta chain was determined in a study of T cell responses to AZD1222 COVID-19 vaccine. General study points: Nearly half of spike-specific TCRs reportedly target unmutated variant regions.

Repertoires were generated with immunoSEQ multiplex PCR, while TCRdb's copy carries only in-frame clones and drops some. The sample records some 150,000 clones, approximately 90% being singletons. In regard to this clone: The antigen is not known.

Trimming pared 0 bases from V and 0 bases from J, leaving 12 bases between. The germline CDR1 and CDR2 sequences are ENHRY and SYGVKD. CDR3 length: 17 amino acids. The chain links TRBV10-3 to TRBJ2-1; no reliable D call. The sample in question was peripheral blood, obtained 28 days after the second AZD1222 dose. The receptor comes from an adult who received the AZD1222 COVID-19 vaccine. CDR3 nucleotide sequence: TGTGCCATCAGTGAGTCTTTCCTAGGTAGCTCCTACAATGAGCAGTTCTTC. Translated: CAISESFLGSSYNEQFF.